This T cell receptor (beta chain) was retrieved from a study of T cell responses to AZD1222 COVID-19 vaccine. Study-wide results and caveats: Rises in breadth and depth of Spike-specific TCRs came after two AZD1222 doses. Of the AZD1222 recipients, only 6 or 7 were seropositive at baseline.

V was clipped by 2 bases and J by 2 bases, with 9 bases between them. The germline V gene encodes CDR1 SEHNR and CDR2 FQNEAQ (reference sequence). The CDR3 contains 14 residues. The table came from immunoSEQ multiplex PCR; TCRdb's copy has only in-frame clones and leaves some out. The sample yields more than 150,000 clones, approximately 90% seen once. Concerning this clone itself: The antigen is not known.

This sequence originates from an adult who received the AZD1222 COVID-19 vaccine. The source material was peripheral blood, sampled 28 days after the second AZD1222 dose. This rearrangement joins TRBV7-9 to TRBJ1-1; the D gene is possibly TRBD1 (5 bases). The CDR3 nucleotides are TGTGCCAGCAGCTTACGGGGGACCAACACTGAAGCTTTCTTT. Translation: CASSLRGTNTEAFF.